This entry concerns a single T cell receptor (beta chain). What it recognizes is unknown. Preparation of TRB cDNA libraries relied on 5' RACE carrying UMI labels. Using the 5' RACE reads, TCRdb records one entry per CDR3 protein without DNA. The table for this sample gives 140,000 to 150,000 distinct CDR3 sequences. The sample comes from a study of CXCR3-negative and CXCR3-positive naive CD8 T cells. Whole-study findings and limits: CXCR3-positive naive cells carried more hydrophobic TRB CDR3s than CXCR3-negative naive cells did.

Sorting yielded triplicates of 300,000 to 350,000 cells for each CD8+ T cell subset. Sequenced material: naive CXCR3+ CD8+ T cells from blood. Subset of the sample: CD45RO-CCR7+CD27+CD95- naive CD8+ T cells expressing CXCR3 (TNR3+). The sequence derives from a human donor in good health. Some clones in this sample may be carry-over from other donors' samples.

The CDR3 sequence is CASSDPGTDNEQFF. V and J are TRBV9 and TRBJ2-1; TCRdb's assignment of TRBD1 cannot be checked, as there is no DNA. CDR1 is SGDLS, CDR2 YYNGEE, per germline. There are 14 residues in the CDR3.